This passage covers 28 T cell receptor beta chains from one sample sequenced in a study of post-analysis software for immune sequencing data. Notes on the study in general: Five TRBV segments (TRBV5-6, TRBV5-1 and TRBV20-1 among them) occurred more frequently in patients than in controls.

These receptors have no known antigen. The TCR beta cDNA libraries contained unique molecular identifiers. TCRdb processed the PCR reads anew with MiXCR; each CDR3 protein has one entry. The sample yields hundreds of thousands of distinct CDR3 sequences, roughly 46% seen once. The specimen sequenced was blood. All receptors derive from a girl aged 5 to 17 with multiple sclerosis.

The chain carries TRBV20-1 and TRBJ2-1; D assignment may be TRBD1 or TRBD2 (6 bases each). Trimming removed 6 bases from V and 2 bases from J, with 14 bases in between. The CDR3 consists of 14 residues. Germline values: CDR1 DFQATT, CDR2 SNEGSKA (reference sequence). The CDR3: CSAGGGLTYNEQFF. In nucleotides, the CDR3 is TGCAGTGCAGGAGGGGGGTTAACCTACAATGAGCAGTTCTTC.

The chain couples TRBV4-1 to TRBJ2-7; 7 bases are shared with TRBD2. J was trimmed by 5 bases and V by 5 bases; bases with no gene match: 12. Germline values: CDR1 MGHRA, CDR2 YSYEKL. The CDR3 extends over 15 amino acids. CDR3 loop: CASSYPGTKLDEQYF. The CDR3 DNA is TGCGCCAGCAGCTACCCGGGGACTAAGTTGGACGAGCAGTACTTC.

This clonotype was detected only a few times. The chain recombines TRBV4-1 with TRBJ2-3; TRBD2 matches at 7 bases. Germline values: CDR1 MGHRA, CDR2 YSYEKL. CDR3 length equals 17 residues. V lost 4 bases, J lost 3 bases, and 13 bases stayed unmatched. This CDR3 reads CASSPYPFGRRTDTQYF. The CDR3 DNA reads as TGCGCCAGCAGCCCGTACCCCTTCGGGAGGCGGACAGATACGCAGTATTTT.

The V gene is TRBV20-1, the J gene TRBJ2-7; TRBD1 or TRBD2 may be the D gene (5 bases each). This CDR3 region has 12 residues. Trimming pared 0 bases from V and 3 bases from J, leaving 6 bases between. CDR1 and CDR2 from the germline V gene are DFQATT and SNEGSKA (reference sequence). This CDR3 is CSAREGVYEQYF. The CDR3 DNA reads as TGCAGTGCTAGAGAGGGGGTCTACGAGCAGTACTTC.

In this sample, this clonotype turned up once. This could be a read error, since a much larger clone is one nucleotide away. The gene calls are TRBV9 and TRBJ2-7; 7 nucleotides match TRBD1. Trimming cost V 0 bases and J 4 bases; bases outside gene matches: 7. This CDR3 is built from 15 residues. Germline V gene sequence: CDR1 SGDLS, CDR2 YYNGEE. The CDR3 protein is CASSVGTGQWYEQYF. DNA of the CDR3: TGTGCCAGCAGCGTAGGGACAGGCCAATGGTACGAGCAGTACTTC.

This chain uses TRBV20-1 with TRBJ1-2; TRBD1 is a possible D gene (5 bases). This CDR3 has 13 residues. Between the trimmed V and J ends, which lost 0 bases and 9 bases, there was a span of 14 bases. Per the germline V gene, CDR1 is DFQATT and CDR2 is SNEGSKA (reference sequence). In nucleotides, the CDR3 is TGCAGTGCTAGAGAACCAGGGAGGATAAGCTACACCTTC. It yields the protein CSAREPGRISYTF.

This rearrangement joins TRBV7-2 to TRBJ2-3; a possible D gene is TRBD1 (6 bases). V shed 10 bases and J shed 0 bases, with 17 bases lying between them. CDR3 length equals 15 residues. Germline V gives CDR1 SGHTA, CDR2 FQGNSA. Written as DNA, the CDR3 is TGTGCCACCCGACCCAAAGGGGGTAGCACAGATACGCAGTATTTT. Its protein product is CATRPKGGSTDTQYF. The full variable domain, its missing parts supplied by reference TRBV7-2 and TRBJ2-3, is GAGVSQSPSNKVTEKGKDVELRCDPISGHTALYWYRQSLGQGLEFLIYFQGNSAPDKSGLPSDRFSAERTGGSVSTLTIQRTQQEDSAVYLCATRPKGGSTDTQYFGPGTRLTVL.

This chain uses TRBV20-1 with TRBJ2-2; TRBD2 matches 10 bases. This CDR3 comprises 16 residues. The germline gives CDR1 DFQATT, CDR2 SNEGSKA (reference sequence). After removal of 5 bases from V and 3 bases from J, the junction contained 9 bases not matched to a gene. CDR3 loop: CSAFSFSGGYTGELFF. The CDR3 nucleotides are TGCAGTGCTTTTAGCTTTAGCGGGGGGTACACCGGGGAGCTGTTTTTT.

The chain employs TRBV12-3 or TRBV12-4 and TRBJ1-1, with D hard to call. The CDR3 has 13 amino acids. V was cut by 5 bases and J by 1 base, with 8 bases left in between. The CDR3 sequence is CASSAIANTEAFF. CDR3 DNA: TGTGCCAGCAGTGCGATAGCGAACACTGAAGCTTTCTTT.

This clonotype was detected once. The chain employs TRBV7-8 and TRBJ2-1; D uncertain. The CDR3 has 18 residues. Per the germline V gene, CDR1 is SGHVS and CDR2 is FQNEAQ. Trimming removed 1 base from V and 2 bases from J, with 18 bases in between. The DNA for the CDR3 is TGTGCCAGCAGCTTAGTTGGGGTTTTCTCTGGGACCTACAATGAGCAGTTCTTC. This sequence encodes CASSLVGVFSGTYNEQFF.

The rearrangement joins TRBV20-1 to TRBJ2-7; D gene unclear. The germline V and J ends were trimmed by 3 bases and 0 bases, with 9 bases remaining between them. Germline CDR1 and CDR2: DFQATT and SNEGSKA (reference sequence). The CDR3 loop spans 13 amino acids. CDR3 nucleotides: TGCAGTGCTAGTGGTGCAGCCTCCTACGAGCAGTACTTC. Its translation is CSASGAASYEQYF.

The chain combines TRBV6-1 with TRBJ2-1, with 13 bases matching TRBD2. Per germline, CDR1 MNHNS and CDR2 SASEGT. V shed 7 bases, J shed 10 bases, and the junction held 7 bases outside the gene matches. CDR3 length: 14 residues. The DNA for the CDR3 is TGTGCCAGCATACGCGGACTAGCGGGAGACGAGCAGTTCTTC. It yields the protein CASIRGLAGDEQFF.

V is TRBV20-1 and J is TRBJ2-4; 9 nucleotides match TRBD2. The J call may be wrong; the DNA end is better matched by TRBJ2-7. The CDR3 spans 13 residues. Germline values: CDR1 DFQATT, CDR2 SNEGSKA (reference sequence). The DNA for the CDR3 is TGCAGTGCTGTACGACTAGCGGACTACGAGCAGTACTTC. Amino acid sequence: CSAVRLADYEQYF.

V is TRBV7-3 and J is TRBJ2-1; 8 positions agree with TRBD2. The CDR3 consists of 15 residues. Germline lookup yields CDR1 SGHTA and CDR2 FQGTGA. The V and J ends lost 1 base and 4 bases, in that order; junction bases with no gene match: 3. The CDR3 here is CASSLIGGGYNEQFF. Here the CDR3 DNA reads TGTGCCAGCAGCTTAATCGGGGGGGGATACAATGAGCAGTTCTTC.

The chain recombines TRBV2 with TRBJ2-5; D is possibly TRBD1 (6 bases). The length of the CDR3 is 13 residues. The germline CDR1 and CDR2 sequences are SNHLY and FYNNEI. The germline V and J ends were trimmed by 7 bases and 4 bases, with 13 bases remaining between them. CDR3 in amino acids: CASNIGRGETQYF. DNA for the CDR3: TGTGCCAGCAATATTGGCAGGGGAGAGACCCAGTACTTC.

The CDR3 is CASSLGLAGGLAKNIQYF. Written as DNA, the CDR3 is TGCGCCAGCAGCTTGGGACTAGCGGGAGGGTTAGCCAAAAACATTCAGTACTTC. The chain is built from TRBV4-1 and TRBJ2-4; 16 bases fit TRBD2. J gave up 0 bases and V 5 bases, and 4 bases lay outside the gene matches. Germline assignment: CDR1 MGHRA and CDR2 YSYEKL. The CDR3 contains 18 residues.

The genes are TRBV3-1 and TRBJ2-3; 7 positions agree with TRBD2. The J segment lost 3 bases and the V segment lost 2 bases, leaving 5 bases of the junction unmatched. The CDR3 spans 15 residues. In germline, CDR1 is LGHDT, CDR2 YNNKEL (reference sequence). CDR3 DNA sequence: TGTGCCAGCAGCCAAATGGCTAGCGGAACAGATACGCAGTATTTT. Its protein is CASSQMASGTDTQYF.

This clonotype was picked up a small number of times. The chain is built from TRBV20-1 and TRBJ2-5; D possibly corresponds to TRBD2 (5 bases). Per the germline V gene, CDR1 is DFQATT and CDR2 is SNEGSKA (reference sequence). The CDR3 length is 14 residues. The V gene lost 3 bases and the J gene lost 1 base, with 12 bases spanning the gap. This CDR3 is CSASLAGFQETQYF. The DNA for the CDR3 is TGCAGTGCTAGTCTGGCGGGCTTCCAAGAGACCCAGTACTTC.

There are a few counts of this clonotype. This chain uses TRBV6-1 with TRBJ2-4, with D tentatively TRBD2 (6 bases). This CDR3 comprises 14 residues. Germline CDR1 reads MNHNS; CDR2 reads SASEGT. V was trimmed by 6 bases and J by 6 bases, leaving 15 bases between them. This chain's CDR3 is CASSLGRWGNIQYF. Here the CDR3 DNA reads TGTGCCAGCAGCCTTGGGAGGTGGGGAAACATTCAGTACTTC.

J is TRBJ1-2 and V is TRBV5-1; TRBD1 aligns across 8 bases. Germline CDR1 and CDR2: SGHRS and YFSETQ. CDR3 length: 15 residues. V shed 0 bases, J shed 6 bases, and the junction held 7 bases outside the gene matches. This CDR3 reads CASSLEPAGGNGYTF. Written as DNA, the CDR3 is TGCGCCAGCAGCTTGGAACCGGCAGGGGGCAATGGCTACACCTTC.

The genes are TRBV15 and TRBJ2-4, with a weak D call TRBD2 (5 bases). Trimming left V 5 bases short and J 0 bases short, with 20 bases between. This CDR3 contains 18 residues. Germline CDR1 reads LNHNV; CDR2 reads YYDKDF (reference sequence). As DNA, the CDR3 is TGTGCCACCAGCCCCAAAATCTGGGGTGGACTAGCCAAAAACATTCAGTACTTC. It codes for CATSPKIWGGLAKNIQYF.

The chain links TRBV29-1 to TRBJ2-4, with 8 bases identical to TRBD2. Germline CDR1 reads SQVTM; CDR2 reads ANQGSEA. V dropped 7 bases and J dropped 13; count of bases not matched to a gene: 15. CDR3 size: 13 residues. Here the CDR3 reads CSAKLAESSPQYF. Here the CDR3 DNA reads TGCAGCGCTAAACTAGCGGAGTCAAGTCCCCAGTACTTC.

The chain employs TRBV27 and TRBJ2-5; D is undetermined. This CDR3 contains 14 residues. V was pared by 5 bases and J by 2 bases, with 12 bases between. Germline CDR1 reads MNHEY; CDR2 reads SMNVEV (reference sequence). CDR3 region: CASSLLARQETQYF. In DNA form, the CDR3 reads TGTGCCAGCAGTCTTCTCGCCAGACAAGAGACCCAGTACTTC.

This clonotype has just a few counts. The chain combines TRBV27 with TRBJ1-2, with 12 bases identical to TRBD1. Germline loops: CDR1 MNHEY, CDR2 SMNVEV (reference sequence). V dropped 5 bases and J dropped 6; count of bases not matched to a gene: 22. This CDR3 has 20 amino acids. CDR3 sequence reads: CASSPYLLRDRGLPKDGYTF. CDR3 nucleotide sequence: TGTGCCAGCAGTCCCTATCTACTCCGGGACAGGGGGCTTCCCAAGGATGGCTACACCTTC.

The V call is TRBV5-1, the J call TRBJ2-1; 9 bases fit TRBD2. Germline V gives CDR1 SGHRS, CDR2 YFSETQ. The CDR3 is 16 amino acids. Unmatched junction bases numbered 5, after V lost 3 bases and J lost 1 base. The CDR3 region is CASSWIAGESYNEQFF. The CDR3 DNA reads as TGCGCCAGCAGCTGGATAGCGGGAGAATCCTACAATGAGCAGTTCTTC.

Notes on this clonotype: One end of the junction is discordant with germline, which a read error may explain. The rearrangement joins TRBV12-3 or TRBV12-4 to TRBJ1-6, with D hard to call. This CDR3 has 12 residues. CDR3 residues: CASSLDFGTLHF. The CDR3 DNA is TGTGCCAGCAGCTTAGACTTCGGGACCCTCCACTTT.

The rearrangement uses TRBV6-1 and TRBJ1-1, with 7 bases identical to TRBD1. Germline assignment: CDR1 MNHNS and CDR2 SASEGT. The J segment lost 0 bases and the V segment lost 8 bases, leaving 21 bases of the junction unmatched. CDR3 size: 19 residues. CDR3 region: CASAGTGSLSGTVNTEAFF. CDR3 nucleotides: TGTGCCAGCGCTGGGACCGGGTCTTTGTCCGGGACAGTGAACACTGAAGCTTTCTTT.

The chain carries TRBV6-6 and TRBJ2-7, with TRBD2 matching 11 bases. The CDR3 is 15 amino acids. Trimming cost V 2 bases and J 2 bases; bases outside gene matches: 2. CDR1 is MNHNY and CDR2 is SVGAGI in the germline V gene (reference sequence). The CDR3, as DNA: TGTGCCAGCAGTTACGGTAGCGGGGGGGCCTACGAGCAGTACTTC. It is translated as CASSYGSGGAYEQYF.